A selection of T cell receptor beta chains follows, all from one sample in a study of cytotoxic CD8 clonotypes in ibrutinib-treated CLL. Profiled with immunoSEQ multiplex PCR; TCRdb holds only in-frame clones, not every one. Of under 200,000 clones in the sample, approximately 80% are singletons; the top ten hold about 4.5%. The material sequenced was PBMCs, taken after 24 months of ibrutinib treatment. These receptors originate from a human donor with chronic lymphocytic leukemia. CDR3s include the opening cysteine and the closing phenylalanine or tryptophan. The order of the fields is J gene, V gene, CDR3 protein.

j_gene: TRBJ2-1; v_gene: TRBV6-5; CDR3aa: CASSYGKGPTNEQFF
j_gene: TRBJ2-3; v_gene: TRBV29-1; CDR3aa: CSVDRTFGADTQYF
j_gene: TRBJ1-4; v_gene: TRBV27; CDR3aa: CASRTRDRGQESEKLFF
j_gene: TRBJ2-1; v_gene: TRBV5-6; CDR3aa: CASSLGLGISYEQFF
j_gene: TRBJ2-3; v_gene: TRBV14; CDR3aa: CASSQRLAGRGTDTQYF
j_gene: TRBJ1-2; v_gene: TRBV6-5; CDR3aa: CASSYSRGYTF
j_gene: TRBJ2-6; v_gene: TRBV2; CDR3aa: CASSRQGTGTGANVLTF
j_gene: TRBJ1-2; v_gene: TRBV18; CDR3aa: CASSPGLNYGYTF
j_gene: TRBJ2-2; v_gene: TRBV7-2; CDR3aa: CASSLQSSPGELFF
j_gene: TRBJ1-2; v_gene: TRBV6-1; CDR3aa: CASGGTGKYRGYTF
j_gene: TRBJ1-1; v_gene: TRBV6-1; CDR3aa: CASSRGTLNTEAFF
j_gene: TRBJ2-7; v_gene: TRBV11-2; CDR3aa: CASSSIQGDHEQYF
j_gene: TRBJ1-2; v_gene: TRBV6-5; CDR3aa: CASSPSVGANYGYTF
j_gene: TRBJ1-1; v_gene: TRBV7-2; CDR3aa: CASSPQYGEAFF
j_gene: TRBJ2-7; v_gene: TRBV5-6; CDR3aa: CASSSRPGGSYEQYF
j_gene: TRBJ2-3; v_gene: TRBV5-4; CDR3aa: CASSYRTGTHTDTQYF
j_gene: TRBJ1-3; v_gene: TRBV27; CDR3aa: CASSLASGFGNTIYF
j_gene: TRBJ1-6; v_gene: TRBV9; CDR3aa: CASSVVEGSPLHF
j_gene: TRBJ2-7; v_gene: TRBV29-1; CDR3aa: CSVMWDRGYEQYF
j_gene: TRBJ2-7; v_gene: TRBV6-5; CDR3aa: CASRPTGVVTGLLF
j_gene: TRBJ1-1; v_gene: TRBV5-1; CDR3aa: CASSPGTGGANTEAFF
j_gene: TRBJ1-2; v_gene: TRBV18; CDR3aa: CASSDTGANYGYTF
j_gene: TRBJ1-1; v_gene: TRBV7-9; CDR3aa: CASSLGVGMNTEAFF
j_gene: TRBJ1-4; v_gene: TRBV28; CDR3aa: CASSRIFGQDNEKLFF
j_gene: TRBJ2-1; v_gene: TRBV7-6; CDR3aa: CASSPFGDEQFF
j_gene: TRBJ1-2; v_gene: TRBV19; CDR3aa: CASSIDPLRGRNGYTF
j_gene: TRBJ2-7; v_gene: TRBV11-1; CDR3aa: CASSPREGSGEQYF
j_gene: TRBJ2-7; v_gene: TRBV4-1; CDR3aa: CASSQAAGDSYEQYF
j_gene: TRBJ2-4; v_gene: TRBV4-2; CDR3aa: CASSQDFAGGGLNIQYF
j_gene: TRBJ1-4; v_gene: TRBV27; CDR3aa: CASSPGTVSNEKLFF
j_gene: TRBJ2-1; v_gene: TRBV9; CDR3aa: CASSVEKLPSYNEQFF
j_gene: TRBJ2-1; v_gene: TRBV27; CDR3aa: CASSLSRPRGEQFF
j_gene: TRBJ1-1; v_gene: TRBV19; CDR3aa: CASNPLQGVTNTEAFF
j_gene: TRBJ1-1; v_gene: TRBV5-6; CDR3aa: CASSYGQPYTEAFF
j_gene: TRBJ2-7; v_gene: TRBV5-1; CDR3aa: CASSLEGTIYEQYF
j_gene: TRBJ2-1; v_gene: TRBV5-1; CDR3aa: CASSQGQVEVFF
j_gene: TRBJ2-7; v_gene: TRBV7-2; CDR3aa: CASSLEVFGRALSYEQYF
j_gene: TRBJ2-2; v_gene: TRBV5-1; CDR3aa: CASSLVDWTGNTGELFF
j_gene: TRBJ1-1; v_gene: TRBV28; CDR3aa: CASSFYGGRRTEAFF
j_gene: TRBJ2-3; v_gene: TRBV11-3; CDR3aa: CASSARGAADTQYF
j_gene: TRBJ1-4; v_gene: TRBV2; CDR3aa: CASSPQGRANEKLFF
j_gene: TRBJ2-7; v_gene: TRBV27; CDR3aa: CASSPTSIRAEQYF
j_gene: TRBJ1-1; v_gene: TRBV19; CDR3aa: CARNRGLGTEAFF
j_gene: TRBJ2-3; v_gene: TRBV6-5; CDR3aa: CASSNQGVRTDTQYF
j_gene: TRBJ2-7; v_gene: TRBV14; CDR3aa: CASSQFGVYEQYF
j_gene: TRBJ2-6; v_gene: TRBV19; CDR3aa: CASSSGAKANVLTF
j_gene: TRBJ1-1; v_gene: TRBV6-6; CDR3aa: CASSYQGMNTEAFF